This TCR beta chain was sequenced in a study of T cell responses to AZD1222 COVID-19 vaccine. Study observations and caveats: Sampling captured repertoires only after the peak T cell response.

Sequencing used immunoSEQ multiplex PCR; TCRdb keeps in-frame clones, though not all of them. Among 200,000 or so clones listed, 87% were seen once. For this clone: Its antigen is not known.

The sequences come from peripheral blood, collected on day 0 of MenACWY control vaccination. This sequence originates from an adult in good health.

The CDR3 loop reads CSVEPGLNQPQHF. The CDR3 nucleotides read TGCAGCGTTGAGCCGGGCCTGAATCAGCCCCAGCATTTT. The chain carries TRBV29-1 and TRBJ1-5; D unclear. The germline V gene has CDR1 SQVTM and CDR2 ANQGSEA. CDR3 size: 13 residues. V lost 3 bases, J lost 4 bases, and 10 bases lay in between.